This TCR beta chain was recorded in a study of T-cell reconstitution after alpha-beta-depleted transplantation in children. Unique molecular identifiers were used to barcode this TCRbeta library. In TCRdb, the PCR reads were re-called with MiXCR into one record per CDR3 protein. The sample carries approximately 15,000 distinct CDR3 sequences, about 7.7% recorded once. Study results and limitations: One year after transplant, T-cell counts and diversity came mostly from newly produced T cells.

In its sample, this clonotype was seen many times. Its target is not known. This TCR came from a boy under two years old who had a stem cell transplant for Wiskott-Aldrich syndrome, so the T cells may come from the graft donor. Source: PBMCs, mostly from graft donor cells, taken 60 days after TCRalphabeta/CD19-depleted stem cell transplant.

The CDR3 DNA reads TGTGCCAGCAGCTTGACAGGGCATCCTGAAGCTTTCTTT. Translating it yields CASSLTGHPEAFF. The rearrangement joins TRBV5-5 to TRBJ1-1; D is possibly TRBD1 (6 bases). The V end was cut by 1 base, the J end by 6 bases, with 10 bases between. Germline assignment: CDR1 SGHKS and CDR2 YYEKEE (reference sequence). The CDR3 covers 13 residues. Full variable domain (remainder filled in from reference TRBV5-5 and TRBJ1-1): DAGVTQSPTHLIKTRGQQVTLRCSPISGHKSVSWYQQVLGQGPQFIFQYYEKEERGRGNFPDRFSARQFPNYSSELNVNALLLGDSALYLCASSLTGHPEAFFGQGTRLTVV.